The following is a TCR beta chain sequence with its context. The sequenced fragment ends 3 residues before the CDR3 boundary, so the rest is inferred from the germline J gene. The record originates from a study of T cell clonality in common variable immunodeficiency. The ends were cut back, 5 bases at V and 0 bases at J, with 7 bases in the middle. Germline CDR1 reads SGHVS; CDR2 reads FQNEAQ. CDR3 length equals 13 residues. Some clones are missing from TCRdb's copy, which holds only in-frame ones; the method was immunoSEQ multiplex PCR. Observed in the sample are about 40,000 clones, none of them singletons.

The sequence came from a person between 18 and 75 years old in good health. Source material: peripheral blood mononuclear cells. The V gene is TRBV7-8, the J gene TRBJ2-5; D gene ambiguous. CDR3 DNA, as far as it was read: TGTGCCAGCAGCCGCCGGGACCAAGAGACC. It codes for CASSRRDQET. The full-length CDR3 reads as CASSRRDQETQYF.